This section outlines one T cell receptor (beta chain) sequence together with its context. What it binds is not known. Per the germline V gene, CDR1 is LGHNA and CDR2 is YSLEER. The CDR3 has 15 amino acids. The V and J ends lost 6 bases and 5 bases, in that order; junction bases with no gene match: 9. Data came from immunoSEQ multiplex PCR; TCRdb stores just in-frame clones and leaves some out. Of tens of thousands of clones listed, approximately 80% are singletons. The data are from a study of a mutant IDH1 vaccine in newly diagnosed glioma. The time point: week 47, end of study. Vaccine doses each comprised 300 ug of mutant IDH1 20-mer peptide, with topical imiquimod.

The clonotype comes from a man aged 35 to 55 with glioma. The chain recombines TRBV4-3 with TRBJ2-2; 7 bases align to TRBD2. The source material was PBMCs, sampled from a glioma patient whose treatment included an IDH1 peptide vaccine. The CDR3: CASRRVGSGTGELFF. For the CDR3, the DNA is TGCGCCAGCAGGAGGGTTGGTAGCGGGACCGGGGAGCTGTTTTTT.